The present T cell receptor beta chain was sequenced within a study of T cell repertoires in cytomegalovirus infection. Findings and limits, study-wide: Summed frequency of public TCR beta families distinguished CMV carriers with the relevant HLA.

Note on this clonotype: Its cognate antigen is unknown.

One entry per CDR3 protein results from TCRdb running MiXCR on the reads. This table holds approximately 280,000 distinct CDR3 sequences, 20% to 25% found once. V was cut by 6 bases and J by 7 bases, with 22 bases left in between. The CDR3 spans 16 residues. The sequence derives from a human donor in good health (CMV status not recorded). Some clones in this sample may be carry-over from other donors' samples. The source material was cultured PBMCs, sampled from culture after CMV antigen stimulation. The chain couples TRBV12-3 or TRBV12-4 to TRBJ1-3; TRBD1 might be the D (6 bases). The CDR3 DNA reads TGTGCCAGCAGCTACAACGGGGGCCATACGGGGAACACCATATATTTT. Its protein product is CASSYNGGHTGNTIYF.